The 14 T cell receptor beta chains in this list originate from one sample, sequenced in a study of human T cells and chemical hapten exposure (dated by TCRdb to the early 2020s). Explained via the paper, the time point label denotes: patch test 2, 6 weeks after DPC sensitization. What the treatment or condition label conveys for this sample: therapeutic diphenylcyclopropenone sensitization with weekly scalp DPC. Libraries were made using RACE. The instrument was a NextSeq 500. TCRdb itself trimmed the public reads at Q25 with fastp, ran MiXCR and retained productive beta chains. When rows share a CDR3 protein, they turn into one entry using the most common DNA and genes. The sample table contains about 84,000 distinct CDR3 sequences; only one count was recorded for more than 9% of them. The top ten clones comprise around 5% of the sample. The sample here was whole blood, taken in connection with sensitization to the hapten diphenylcyclopropenone (DPC). The receptors come from a woman in her 50s with alopecia areata. Some clones in this sample may be carry-over from other donors' samples.

This clonotype was counted many times. The rearrangement links TRBV5-1 to TRBJ2-5; no definite D call. Trimming removed 5 bases from V and 3 bases from J, with 5 bases in between. Germline CDR1 reads SGHRS; CDR2 reads YFSETQ. The CDR3 sequence is 11 residues long. The CDR3: CASRKEETQYF. DNA for the CDR3: TGCGCCAGCAGAAAGGAAGAGACCCAGTACTTC.

This clonotype was detected only a few times. The V and J genes are TRBV7-2 and TRBJ2-4; 9 bases map to TRBD1. CDR1 and CDR2 (germline): SGHTA, FQGNSA. After removal of 5 bases from V and 6 bases from J, the junction contained 8 bases not matched to a gene. There are 15 residues in the CDR3. The CDR3 bases are TGTGCCAGCAGCCACGACAGGGGGACAATAAACATTCAGTACTTC. This sequence encodes CASSHDRGTINIQYF.

This clonotype was detected a few times. This rearrangement joins TRBV6-2 or TRBV6-3 to TRBJ2-2; 10 nucleotides line up with TRBD2. CDR1 and CDR2 (germline): MNHEY, SVGEGT. CDR3 size: 19 residues. V trimming: 0 bases; J trimming: 3 bases; junction bases outside the gene matches: 10. CDR3 residues: CASSYSRLAGVSYTGELFF. The CDR3 bases are TGTGCCAGCAGTTACTCGAGGCTAGCGGGAGTGTCATACACCGGGGAGCTGTTTTTT.

This clonotype was observed a few times. The rearrangement links TRBV20-1 to TRBJ2-7, with D tentatively TRBD2 (5 bases). Looked up from germline, CDR1 is DFQATT and CDR2 is SNEGSKA (reference sequence). CDR3 length: 15 amino acids. The ends were cut back, 3 bases at V and 0 bases at J, with 15 bases in the middle. As DNA, the CDR3 is TGCAGTGCTAGGGCAGAACTAGTCAGCTCCTACGAGCAGTACTTC. It is translated as CSARAELVSSYEQYF.

With regard to this clonotype: One base away lies a much larger clone, so this may be a sequencing read error. The CDR3 coding sequence is TGTGCCAGCAGGTACTACAATGAGCAGTTCTTC. The encoded protein is CASRYYNEQFF. This sequence joins TRBV2 and TRBJ2-1; D is unclear. The CDR3 loop spans 11 amino acids. V gave up 6 bases and J gave up 3 bases, with 3 bases separating them. Germline CDR1 reads SNHLY; CDR2 reads FYNNEI.

This clonotype was detected only a few times. V is TRBV9 and J is TRBJ2-3; either TRBD1 or TRBD2 may supply D (6 bases each). The germline V gene has CDR1 SGDLS and CDR2 YYNGEE. The CDR3 loop spans 13 amino acids. Trimming shortened V by 7 bases and J by 6 bases, and 15 bases separated the two germline ends. As DNA, the CDR3 is TGTGCCAGCTCTTGGGGGGCGCCGGATACGCAGTATTTT. Residues: CASSWGAPDTQYF.

This clonotype was seen only a few times. The rearrangement uses TRBV29-1 and TRBJ2-3; TRBD2 matches at 8 bases. The germline gives CDR1 SQVTM, CDR2 ANQGSEA. The V and J ends lost 0 bases and 2 bases, in that order; junction bases with no gene match: 4. This CDR3 comprises 15 residues. The CDR3 DNA reads TGCAGCGTTGAAGATCTTAGCGGGGCCACAGATACGCAGTATTTT. Amino acid sequence: CSVEDLSGATDTQYF.

There are many counts of this clonotype. The rearrangement links TRBV12-3 or TRBV12-4 to TRBJ1-1, with D possibly TRBD1 on 6 matching bases. The CDR3 covers 13 residues. Trimming took 6 bases from V and 11 from J, leaving 19 bases between them. The chain's CDR3 is CASSNWAGGDAFF. Written as DNA, the CDR3 is TGTGCCAGCAGCAACTGGGCCGGGGGCGATGCTTTCTTT.

The rearrangement uses TRBV29-1 and TRBJ2-7; D remains unclear. The CDR3 loop spans 13 amino acids. Germline assignment: CDR1 SQVTM and CDR2 ANQGSEA. The V and J ends lost 3 bases and 7 bases respectively, with 16 bases between them. The DNA for the CDR3 is TGCAGCGTTGAGACGGACCGTCTGCGGGAGCAGTACTTC. Amino acids: CSVETDRLREQYF.

This clonotype rates as medium-sized (0.01 to 0.1%). The chain uses TRBV20-1 and TRBJ2-3, with 8 nucleotides matching TRBD2. V dropped 6 bases and J dropped 2; count of bases not matched to a gene: 4. CDR1 and CDR2 (germline): DFQATT, SNEGSKA (reference sequence). CDR3 length: 13 residues. The CDR3 reads CSALTSDTDTQYF. The CDR3 coding sequence is TGCAGTGCCCTGACTAGCGACACAGATACGCAGTATTTT.

The chain couples TRBV7-2 to TRBJ2-1; maybe TRBD2 (5 bases). Trimming removed 1 base from V and 3 bases from J, with 19 bases in between. Germline loops: CDR1 SGHTA, CDR2 FQGNSA. The CDR3 is 18 amino acids. The CDR3, as DNA: TGTGCCAGCAGCTTAGTGTATCGTGGGCCGGGGAACTACAATGAGCAGTTCTTC. It is translated as CASSLVYRGPGNYNEQFF.

This clonotype was picked up many times. This rearrangement joins TRBV7-8 to TRBJ1-5; no reliable D call. Germline values: CDR1 SGHVS, CDR2 FQNEAQ. The CDR3 runs to 16 residues. V shed 3 bases and J shed 2 bases, with 14 bases lying between them. The CDR3 spells CASSFGAPWGNQPQHF. CDR3 sequence (DNA): TGTGCCAGCAGCTTCGGCGCCCCGTGGGGCAATCAGCCCCAGCATTTT.

At least ten counts were recorded for this clonotype. This chain connects TRBV6-5 to TRBJ2-7; the match to TRBD2 covers 7 bases. V trimming: 6 bases; J trimming: 4 bases; junction bases outside the gene matches: 15. The CDR3 is made up of 16 amino acids. The germline CDR1 and CDR2 sequences are MNHEY and SVGAGI. CDR3 residues: CASSQERGAGFYEQYF. The CDR3 nucleotides are TGTGCCAGCAGCCAAGAGCGGGGAGCGGGTTTTTACGAGCAGTACTTC.

V gene TRBV28 combines with J gene TRBJ2-7; 9 positions match TRBD1. The CDR3 is made up of 14 amino acids. J was trimmed by 3 bases and V by 8 bases; bases with no gene match: 8. From germline, CDR1 is MDHEN and CDR2 SYDVKM. DNA of the CDR3: TGTGCCAGCGCTGGGACAGGGAGCCTCTACGAGCAGTACTTC. Its translation is CASAGTGSLYEQYF.